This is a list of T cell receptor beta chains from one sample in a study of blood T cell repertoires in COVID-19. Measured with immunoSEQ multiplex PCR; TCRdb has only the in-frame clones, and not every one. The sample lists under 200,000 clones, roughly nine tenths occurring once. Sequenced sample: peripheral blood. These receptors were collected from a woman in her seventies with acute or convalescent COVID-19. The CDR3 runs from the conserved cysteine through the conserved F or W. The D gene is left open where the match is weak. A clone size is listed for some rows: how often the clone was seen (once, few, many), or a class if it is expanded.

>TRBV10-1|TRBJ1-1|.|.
TGCGCCAGCAGTGAGGAGAGGGTGACTGAAGCTTTCTTT
CASSEERVTEAFF
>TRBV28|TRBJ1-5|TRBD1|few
TGTGCCAGCAGTTCGGACAGGGGTGAACAGCCCCAGCATTTT
CASSSDRGEQPQHF
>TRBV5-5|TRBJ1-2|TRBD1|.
TGTGCCAGCAGGGATGGGACAGGGGGTCTTTTCTTCCGTGGCTACACCTTC
CASRDGTGGLFFRGYTF
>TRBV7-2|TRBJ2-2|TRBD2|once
TGTGCCAGCAGCTTAGAAAGGGCTAGCGGCGGGGAGCTGTTTTTT
CASSLERASGGELFF
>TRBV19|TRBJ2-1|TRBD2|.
TGTGCCAGTAGTATCTACGGGAGGGGCCTCAACAATGAGCAGTTCTTC
CASSIYGRGLNNEQFF
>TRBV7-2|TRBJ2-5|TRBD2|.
TGTGCCAGCATTCGTTCAGTGGCGGGAGGGGCCCAGTACTTC
CASIRSVAGGAQYF
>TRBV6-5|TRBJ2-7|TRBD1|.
TGTGCCAGCAGCCTACAGGGGGCCTCCTACGAGCAGTACTTC
CASSLQGASYEQYF
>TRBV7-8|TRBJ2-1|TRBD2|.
TGTGCCAGCAGCTCGAAGGGACTAGCCAGGGGGTCCTACAATGAGCAGTTCTTC
CASSSKGLARGSYNEQFF
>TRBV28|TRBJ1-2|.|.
TGTGCCAGCAGTCAACAGGGACATGGTGGCTACACCTTC
CASSQQGHGGYTF
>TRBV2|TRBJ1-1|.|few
TGTGCCAGCAGTGAAGCGCTAAAGTCAGGCGCTGAAGCTTTCTTT
CASSEALKSGAEAFF
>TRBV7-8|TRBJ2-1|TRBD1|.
TGTGCCAGCAGCTTAGTAGCGACTCCGGGACAGGTTACTTACAATGAGCAGTTCTTC
CASSLVATPGQVTYNEQFF
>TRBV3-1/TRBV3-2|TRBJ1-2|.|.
TGTGCCAGCAACTTACAGGGTCTGGAAGGCTACACCTTC
CASNLQGLEGYTF
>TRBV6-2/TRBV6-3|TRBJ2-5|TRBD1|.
TGTGCCAGCAGCGGACAGGGGGCTCGAAGAGAGACCCAGTACTTC
CASSGQGARRETQYF
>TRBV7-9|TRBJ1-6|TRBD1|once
TGTGCCAGCAGCTTACCGGGACAGGGTAGTTCACCCCTCCACTTT
CASSLPGQGSSPLHF
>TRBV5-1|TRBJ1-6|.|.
TGCGCCAGCAGCTTGGGAGGGCGCATTCACTCACCCCTCCACTTT
CASSLGGRIHSPLHF
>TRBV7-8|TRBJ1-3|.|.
TGTGCCAGCAGCTTAGGCCCAGGGGGAAACACCATATATTTT
CASSLGPGGNTIYF
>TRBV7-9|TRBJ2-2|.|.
TGTGCCAGCAGCTTAGCACGAGGCACCGGGGAGCTGTTTTTT
CASSLARGTGELFF
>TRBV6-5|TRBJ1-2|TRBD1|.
TGTGCCAGCAGTTCCACAGGGGCAAATGGCTACACCTTC
CASSSTGANGYTF
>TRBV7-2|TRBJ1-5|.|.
TGTGCCAGCAGCCCTTCGGGGGATCAGCCCCAGCATTTT
CASSPSGDQPQHF
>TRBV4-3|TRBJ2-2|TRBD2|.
TGCGCCAGCAGCGCGACAGCGGGAGGAGGCGGGGAGCTGTTTTTT
CASSATAGGGGELFF
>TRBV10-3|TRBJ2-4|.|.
TGTGCCATCAGTGATGGGGGACTAGCCAAAAACATTCAGTACTTC
CAISDGGLAKNIQYF
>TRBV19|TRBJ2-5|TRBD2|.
TGTGCCAGTAGTATTGGGAGCGGGGGGGCCGTTGAGACCCAGTACTTC
CASSIGSGGAVETQYF
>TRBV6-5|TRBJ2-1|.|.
TGTGCCAGCAGTTACCTACTGAACAATGAGCAGTTCTTC
CASSYLLNNEQFF
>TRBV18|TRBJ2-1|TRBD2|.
TGTGCCAGCTCAGAAGGGACTAGCGTTTACAATGAGCAGTTCTTC
CASSEGTSVYNEQFF
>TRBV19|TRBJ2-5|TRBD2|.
TGTGCCAGTAGTATACTAGCGGGAGGGCAAGAGACCCAGTACTTC
CASSILAGGQETQYF
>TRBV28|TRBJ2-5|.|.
TGTGCCAGCAGTTTAATTAACCAAGAGACCCAGTACTTC
CASSLINQETQYF
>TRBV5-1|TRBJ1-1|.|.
TGCGCCAGCAGCATACAGGGTCGGGTCACTGAAGCTTTCTTT
CASSIQGRVTEAFF
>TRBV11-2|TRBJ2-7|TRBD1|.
TGTGCCAGCAGCGTATCTCGGACAGGGGTCGGCGAGCAGTACTTC
CASSVSRTGVGEQYF
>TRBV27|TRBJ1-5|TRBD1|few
TGTGCCAGCAGTAATGACAGGGATCAGCCCCAGCATTTT
CASSNDRDQPQHF
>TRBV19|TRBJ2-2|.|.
TGTGCCAGTAGTCCCCGGGGGGCGGGGAACACCGGGGAGCTGTTTTTT
CASSPRGAGNTGELFF
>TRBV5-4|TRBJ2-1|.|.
TGTGCCAGCAGCTTGAAGGACTCTTACAATGAGCAGTTCTTC
CASSLKDSYNEQFF
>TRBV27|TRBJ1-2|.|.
TGTGCCAGCAGTTTATTGGGAGGGAACCCTGGCTACACCTTC
CASSLLGGNPGYTF
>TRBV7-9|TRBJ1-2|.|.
TGTGCCAGCAGCTTAGATCTAGGAGTAGGAGGGAGGATTCTCTATGGCTACACCTTC
CASSLDLGVGGRILYGYTF
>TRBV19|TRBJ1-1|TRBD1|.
TGTGCCAGTAGTATGGCAGGGGGAAACACTGAAGCTTTCTTT
CASSMAGGNTEAFF
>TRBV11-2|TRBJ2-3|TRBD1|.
TGTGCCAGCAGCTTACGGACCGGGACAGGGGAGGTGGGCACAGATACGCAGTATTTT
CASSLRTGTGEVGTDTQYF
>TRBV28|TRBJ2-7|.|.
TGTGCCAGCAGTGACCCCCAGGGTGGTAGCTCGCAGTACTTC
CASSDPQGGSSQYF
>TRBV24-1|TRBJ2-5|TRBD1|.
TGTGCCACCAGTGATTACTCGGGGACAGGGGCCGAGACCCAGTACTTC
CATSDYSGTGAETQYF
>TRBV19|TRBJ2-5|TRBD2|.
TGTGCCAGTAGTATTGTAGCGGGAGGGCCCGGGGAGACCCAGTACTTC
CASSIVAGGPGETQYF
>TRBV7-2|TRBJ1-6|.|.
TGTGCCAGCAGCCCACGACAGAATTCACCCCTCCACTTT
CASSPRQNSPLHF
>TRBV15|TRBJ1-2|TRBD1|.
TGTGCCACCAGCAGAGATAGAAGGCCAGGGGGCCGCTATGGCTACACCTTC
CATSRDRRPGGRYGYTF
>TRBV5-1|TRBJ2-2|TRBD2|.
TGCGCCAGCAGCTGGACTAGAGACACCGGGGAGCTGTTTTTT
CASSWTRDTGELFF
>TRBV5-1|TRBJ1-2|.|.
TGCGCCAGCAGCGCCTCCGGACAACCGATCTATGGCTACACCTTC
CASSASGQPIYGYTF
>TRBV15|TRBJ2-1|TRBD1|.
TGTGCCACCACGTTGGACAGGAGCTCCTACAATGAGCAGTTCTTC
CATTLDRSSYNEQFF
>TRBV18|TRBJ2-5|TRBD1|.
TGTGCCAGCTCACCCTTAGGACAGGGAGGCGAAGAGACCCAGTACTTC
CASSPLGQGGEETQYF
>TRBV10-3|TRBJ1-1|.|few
TGTGCCATCAGTGAGAGAGCTGGCACTGAAGCTTTCTTT
CAISERAGTEAFF
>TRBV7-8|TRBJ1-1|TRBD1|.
TGTGCCAGCAGCTTAGTGGGACAGGGGCCCGCTTTCTTT
CASSLVGQGPAFF
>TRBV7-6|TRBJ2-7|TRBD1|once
TGTGCCAGCAGCCCGAGGACAGGGATTCCCTACGAGCAGTACTTC
CASSPRTGIPYEQYF
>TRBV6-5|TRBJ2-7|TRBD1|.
TGTGCCAGCAGGCGGACAGGAAACTACGAGCAGTACTTC
CASRRTGNYEQYF
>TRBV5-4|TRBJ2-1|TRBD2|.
TGTGCCAGCAGCCCTACTACTAGCGGGGACTCCTACAATGAGCAGTTCTTC
CASSPTTSGDSYNEQFF
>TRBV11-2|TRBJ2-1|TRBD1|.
TGTGCCAGCAGCACCCGGGACAGGGGCTCCTACAATGAGCAGTTCTTC
CASSTRDRGSYNEQFF
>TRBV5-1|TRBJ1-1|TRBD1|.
TGCGCCAGCAGCTTGCTGGGACAGGGCGACACTGAAGCTTTCTTT
CASSLLGQGDTEAFF
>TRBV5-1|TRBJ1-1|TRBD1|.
TGCGCCAGCAGCCAGACAGGGGGCAGGGTCACTGAAGCTTTCTTT
CASSQTGGRVTEAFF
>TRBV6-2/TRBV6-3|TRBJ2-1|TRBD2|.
TGTGCCAGCAGTTACTTGGGCGGGGGAAATGAGCAGTTCTTC
CASSYLGGGNEQFF